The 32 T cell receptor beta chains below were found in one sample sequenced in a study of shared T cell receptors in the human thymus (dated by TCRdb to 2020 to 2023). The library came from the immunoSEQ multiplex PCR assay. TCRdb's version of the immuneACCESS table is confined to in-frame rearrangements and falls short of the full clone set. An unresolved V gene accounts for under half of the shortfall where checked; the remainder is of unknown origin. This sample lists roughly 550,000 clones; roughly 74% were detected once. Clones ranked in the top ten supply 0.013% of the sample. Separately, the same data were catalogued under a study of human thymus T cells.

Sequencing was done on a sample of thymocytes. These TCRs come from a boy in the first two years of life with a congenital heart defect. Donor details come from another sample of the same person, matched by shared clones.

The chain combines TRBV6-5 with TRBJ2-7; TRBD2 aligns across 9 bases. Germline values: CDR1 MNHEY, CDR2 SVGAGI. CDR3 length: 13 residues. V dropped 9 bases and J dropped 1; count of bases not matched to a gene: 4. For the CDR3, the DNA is TGTGCCAGTTCTAGCGGGACTTCCTACGAGCAGTACTTC. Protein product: CASSSGTSYEQYF.

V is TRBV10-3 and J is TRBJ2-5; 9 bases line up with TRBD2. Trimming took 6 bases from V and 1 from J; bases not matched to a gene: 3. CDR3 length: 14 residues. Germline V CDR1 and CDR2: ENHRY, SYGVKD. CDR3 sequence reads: CAIRPAGGQETQYF. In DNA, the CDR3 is TGTGCCATCAGGCCAGCGGGAGGCCAAGAGACCCAGTACTTC.

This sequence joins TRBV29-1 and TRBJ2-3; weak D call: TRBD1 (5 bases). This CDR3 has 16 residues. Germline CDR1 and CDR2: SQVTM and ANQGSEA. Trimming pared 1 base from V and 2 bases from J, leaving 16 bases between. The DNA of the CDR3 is TGCAGCGTTGAAGTAAGGCAGGGCCAGAACACAGATACGCAGTATTTT. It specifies CSVEVRQGQNTDTQYF.

The CDR3 DNA is TGTGCCAGCAGCCCCTACCCAGGGTTTGGCACTGAAGCTTTCTTT. Translated, it gives CASSPYPGFGTEAFF. V gene TRBV7-4 combines with J gene TRBJ1-1, with D possibly TRBD1 on 5 matching bases. The ends were cut back, 5 bases at V and 4 bases at J, with 17 bases in the middle. The CDR3 runs to 15 residues. Germline-derived CDR1 and CDR2 are SGHVT and SQSDAQ.

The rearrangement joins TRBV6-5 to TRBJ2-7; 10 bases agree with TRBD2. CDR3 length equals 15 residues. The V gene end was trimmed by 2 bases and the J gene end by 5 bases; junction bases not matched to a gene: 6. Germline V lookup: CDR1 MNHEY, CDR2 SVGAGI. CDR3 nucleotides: TGTGCCAGCAGTTACAAGACCGGGACTAGCGACGAGCAGTACTTC. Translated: CASSYKTGTSDEQYF.

In nucleotides, the CDR3 is TGTGCCAGCAGTTACTCGGTGGCAGCGTATGGCTACACCTTC. This codes for CASSYSVAAYGYTF. V is TRBV6-6 and J is TRBJ1-2; D gene uncertain. This CDR3 comprises 14 residues. Germline CDR1 MNHNY, CDR2 SVGAGI (reference sequence). The germline V and J ends were trimmed by 0 bases and 5 bases, with 10 bases remaining between them.

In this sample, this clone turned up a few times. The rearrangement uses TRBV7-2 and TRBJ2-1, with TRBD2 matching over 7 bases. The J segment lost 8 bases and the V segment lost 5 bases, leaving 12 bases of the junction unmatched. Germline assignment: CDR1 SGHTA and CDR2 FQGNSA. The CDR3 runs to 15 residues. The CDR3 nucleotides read TGTGCCAGCAGCCGTCAAGTGGGAGGGCCGGATGAGCAGTTCTTC. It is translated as CASSRQVGGPDEQFF.

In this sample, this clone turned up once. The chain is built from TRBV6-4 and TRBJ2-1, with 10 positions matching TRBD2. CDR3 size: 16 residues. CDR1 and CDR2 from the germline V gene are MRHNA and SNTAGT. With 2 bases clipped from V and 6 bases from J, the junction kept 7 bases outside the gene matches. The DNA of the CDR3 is TGTGCCAGCAGTGACACAGCGGGAGGGCCGGTCAATGAGCAGTTCTTC. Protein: CASSDTAGGPVNEQFF.

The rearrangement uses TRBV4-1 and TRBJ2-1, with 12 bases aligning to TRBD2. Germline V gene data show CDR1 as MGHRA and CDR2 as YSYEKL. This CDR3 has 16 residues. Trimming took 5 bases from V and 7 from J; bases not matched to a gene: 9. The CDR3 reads CASSARLAGVENEQFF. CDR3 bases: TGCGCCAGCAGCGCCCGACTAGCGGGAGTAGAGAATGAGCAGTTCTTC.

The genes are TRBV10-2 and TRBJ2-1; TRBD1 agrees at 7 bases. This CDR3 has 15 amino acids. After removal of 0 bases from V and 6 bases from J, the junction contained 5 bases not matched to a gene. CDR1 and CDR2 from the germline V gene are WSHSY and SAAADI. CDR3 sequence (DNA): TGCGCCAGCAGTGAGTCGAAGGGGGCGGGCAATGAGCAGTTCTTC. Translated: CASSESKGAGNEQFF.

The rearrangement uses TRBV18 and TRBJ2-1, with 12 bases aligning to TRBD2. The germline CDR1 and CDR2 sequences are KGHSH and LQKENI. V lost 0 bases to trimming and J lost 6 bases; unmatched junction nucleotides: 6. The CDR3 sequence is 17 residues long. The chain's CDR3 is CASSPPLAGGLGNEQFF. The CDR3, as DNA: TGTGCCAGCTCACCACCACTAGCGGGAGGCCTTGGCAATGAGCAGTTCTTC.

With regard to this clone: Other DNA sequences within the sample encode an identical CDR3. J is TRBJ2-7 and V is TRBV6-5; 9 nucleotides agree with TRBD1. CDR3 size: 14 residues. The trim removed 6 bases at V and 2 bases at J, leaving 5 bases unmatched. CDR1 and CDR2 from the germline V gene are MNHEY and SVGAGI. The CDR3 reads CASSPGQGTYEQYF. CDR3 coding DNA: TGTGCCAGCAGCCCGGGACAGGGCACCTACGAGCAGTACTTC.

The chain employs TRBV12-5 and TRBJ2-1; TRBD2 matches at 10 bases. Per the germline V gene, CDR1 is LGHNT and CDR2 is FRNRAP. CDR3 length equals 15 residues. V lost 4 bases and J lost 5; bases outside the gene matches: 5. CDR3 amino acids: CASGSGLAENNEQFF. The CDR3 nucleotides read TGTGCTAGTGGTTCTGGACTAGCGGAAAACAATGAGCAGTTCTTC.

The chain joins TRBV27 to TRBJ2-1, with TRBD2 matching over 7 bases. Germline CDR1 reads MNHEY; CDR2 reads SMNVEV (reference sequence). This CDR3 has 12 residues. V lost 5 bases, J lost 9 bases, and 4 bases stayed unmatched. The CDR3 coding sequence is TGTGCCAGCAGTCTTGGGGGGGGTGAGCAGTTCTTC. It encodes CASSLGGGEQFF.

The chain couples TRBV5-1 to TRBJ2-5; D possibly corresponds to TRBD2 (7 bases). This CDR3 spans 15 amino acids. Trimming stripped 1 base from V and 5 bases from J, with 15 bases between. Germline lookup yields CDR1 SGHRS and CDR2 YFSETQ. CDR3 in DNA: TGCGCCAGCAGCTTGAAAGGGGGGGCCGCGGAGACCCAGTACTTC. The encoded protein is CASSLKGGAAETQYF.

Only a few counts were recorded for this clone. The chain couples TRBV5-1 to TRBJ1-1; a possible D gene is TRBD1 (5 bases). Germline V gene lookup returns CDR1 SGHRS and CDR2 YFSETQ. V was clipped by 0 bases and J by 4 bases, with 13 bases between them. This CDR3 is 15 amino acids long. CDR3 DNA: TGCGCCAGCAGCTTGGCTTGGCAGGGTGGCACTGAAGCTTTCTTT. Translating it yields CASSLAWQGGTEAFF.

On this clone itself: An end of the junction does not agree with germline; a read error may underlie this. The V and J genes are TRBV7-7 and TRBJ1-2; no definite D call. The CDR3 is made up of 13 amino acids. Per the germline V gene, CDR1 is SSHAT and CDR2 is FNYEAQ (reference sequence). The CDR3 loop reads CASSLGDLVGYTF. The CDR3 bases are TGTGCTAGCAGCTTAGGAGACTTGGTTGGCTACACCTTC. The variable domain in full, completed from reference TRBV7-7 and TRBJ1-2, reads GAGVSQSPRYKVTKRGQDVTLRCDPISSHATLYWYQQALGQGPEFLTYFNYEAQPDKSGLPSDRFSAERPEGSISTLTIQRTEQRDSAMYRCASSLGDLVGYTFGSGTRLTVV.

CDR3 amino acids: CASSHAAGDNEQFF. Here the CDR3 DNA reads TGTGCCAGCAGCCACGCGGCGGGAGACAATGAGCAGTTCTTC. The chain employs TRBV13 and TRBJ2-1; 7 bases map to TRBD2. Trimming cost V 5 bases and J 5 bases; bases outside gene matches: 6. The germline CDR1 and CDR2 sequences are PRHDT and FYEKMQ (reference sequence). The CDR3 is 14 amino acids.

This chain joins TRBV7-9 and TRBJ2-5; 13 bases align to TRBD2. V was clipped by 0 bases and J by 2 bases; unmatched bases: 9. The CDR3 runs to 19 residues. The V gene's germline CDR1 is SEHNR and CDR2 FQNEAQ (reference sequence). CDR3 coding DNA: TGTGCCAGCAGCTTAGCTAGAGTACTGACTAGCGGGAGGCAAGAGACCCAGTACTTC. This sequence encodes CASSLARVLTSGRQETQYF. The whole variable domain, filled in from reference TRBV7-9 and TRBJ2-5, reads DTGVSQNPRHKITKRGQNVTFRCDPISEHNRLYWYRQTLGQGPEFLTYFQNEAQLEKSRLLSDRFSAERPKGSFSTLEIQRTEQGDSAMYLCASSLARVLTSGRQETQYFGPGTRLLVL.

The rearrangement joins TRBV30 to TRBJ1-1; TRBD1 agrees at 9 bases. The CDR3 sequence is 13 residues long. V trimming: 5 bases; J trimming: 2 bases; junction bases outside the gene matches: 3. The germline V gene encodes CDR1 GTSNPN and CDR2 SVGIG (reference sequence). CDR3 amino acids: CAWGQGRNTEAFF. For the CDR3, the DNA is TGTGCCTGGGGACAGGGGAGAAACACTGAAGCTTTCTTT.

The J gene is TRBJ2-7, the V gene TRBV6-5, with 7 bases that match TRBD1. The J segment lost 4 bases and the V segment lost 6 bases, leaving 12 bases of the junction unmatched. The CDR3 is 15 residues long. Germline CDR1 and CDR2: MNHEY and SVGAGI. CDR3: CASRSPGTALYEQYF. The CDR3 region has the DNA TGTGCCAGCAGGTCACCCGGGACAGCCTTATACGAGCAGTACTTC.

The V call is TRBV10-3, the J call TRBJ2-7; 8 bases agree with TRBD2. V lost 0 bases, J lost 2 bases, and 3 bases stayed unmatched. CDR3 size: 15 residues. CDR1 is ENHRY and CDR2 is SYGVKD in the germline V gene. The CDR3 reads CAISESGSGAYEQYF. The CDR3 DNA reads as TGTGCCATCAGTGAGTCCGGTAGCGGGGCCTACGAGCAGTACTTC.

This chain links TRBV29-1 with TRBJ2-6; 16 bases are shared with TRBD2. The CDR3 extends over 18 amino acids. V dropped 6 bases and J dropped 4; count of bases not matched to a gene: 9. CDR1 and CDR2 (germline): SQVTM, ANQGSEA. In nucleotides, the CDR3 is TGCAGCGTGCCGGGACTAGCGGGAGGGCCGGGCGGGGCCAACGTCCTGACTTTC. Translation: CSVPGLAGGPGGANVLTF.

CDR3 nucleotide sequence: TGCGCCAGCAGCCAGCGCCACAGGGGCGCCAATTCACCCCTCCACTTT. Amino acid sequence: CASSQRHRGANSPLHF. The V call is TRBV4-3, the J call TRBJ1-6; the match to TRBD1 covers 7 bases. From germline, CDR1 is LGHNA and CDR2 YSLEER. The CDR3 has 16 residues. The V segment lost 3 bases and the J segment 7 bases; nucleotides outside the gene matches: 9.

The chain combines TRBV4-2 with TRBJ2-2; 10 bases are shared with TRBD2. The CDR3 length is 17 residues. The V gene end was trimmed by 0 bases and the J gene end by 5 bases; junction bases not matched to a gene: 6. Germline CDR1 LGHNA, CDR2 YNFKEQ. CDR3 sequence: CASSQDKAGGWTGELFF. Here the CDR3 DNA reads TGTGCCAGCAGCCAAGACAAAGCGGGAGGGTGGACCGGGGAGCTGTTTTTT.

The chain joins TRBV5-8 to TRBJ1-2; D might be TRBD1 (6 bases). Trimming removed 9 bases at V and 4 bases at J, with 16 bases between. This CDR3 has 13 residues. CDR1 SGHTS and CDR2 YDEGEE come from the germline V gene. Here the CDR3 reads CATGTPMFYGYTF. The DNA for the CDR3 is TGTGCCACCGGGACACCGATGTTCTATGGCTACACCTTC.

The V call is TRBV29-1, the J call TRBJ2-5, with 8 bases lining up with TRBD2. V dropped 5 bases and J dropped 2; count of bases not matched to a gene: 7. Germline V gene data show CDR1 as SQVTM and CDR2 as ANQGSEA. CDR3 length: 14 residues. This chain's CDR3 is CSVLAGGPQETQYF. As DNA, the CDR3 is TGCAGCGTTCTTGCGGGAGGCCCTCAAGAGACCCAGTACTTC.

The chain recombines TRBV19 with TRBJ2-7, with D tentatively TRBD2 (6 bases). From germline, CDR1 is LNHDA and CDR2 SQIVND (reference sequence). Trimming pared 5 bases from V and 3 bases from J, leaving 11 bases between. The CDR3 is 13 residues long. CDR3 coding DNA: TGTGCCAGTAGTCCCCCCGGGAGCTACGAGCAGTACTTC. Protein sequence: CASSPPGSYEQYF.

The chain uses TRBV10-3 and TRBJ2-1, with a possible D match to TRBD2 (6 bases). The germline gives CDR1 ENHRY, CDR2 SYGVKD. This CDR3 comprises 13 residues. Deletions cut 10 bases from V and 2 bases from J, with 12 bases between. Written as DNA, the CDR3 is TGTGCCACACGGCGGGATCCCTACAATGAGCAGTTCTTC. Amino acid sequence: CATRRDPYNEQFF.

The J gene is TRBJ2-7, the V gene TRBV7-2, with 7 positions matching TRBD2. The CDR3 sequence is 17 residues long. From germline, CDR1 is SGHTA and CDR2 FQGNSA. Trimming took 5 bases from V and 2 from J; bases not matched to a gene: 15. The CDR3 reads CASSERTEAGNPYEQYF. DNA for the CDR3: TGTGCCAGCAGCGAAAGGACTGAAGCGGGAAATCCCTACGAGCAGTACTTC.

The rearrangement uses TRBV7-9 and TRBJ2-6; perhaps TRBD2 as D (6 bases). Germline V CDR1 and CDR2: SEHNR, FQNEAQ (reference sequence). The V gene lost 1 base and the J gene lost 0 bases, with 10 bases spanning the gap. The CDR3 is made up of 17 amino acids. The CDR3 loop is CASSLGEENSGANVLTF. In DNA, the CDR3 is TGTGCCAGCAGCTTAGGGGAGGAAAACTCTGGGGCCAACGTCCTGACTTTC.

For the CDR3, the DNA is TGTGCCAGTAGTATCCGGGGGTTTTGGGATGAGCAGTTCTTC. It yields the protein CASSIRGFWDEQFF. This rearrangement joins TRBV19 to TRBJ2-1, with a weak D call TRBD2 (6 bases). V lost 3 bases to trimming and J lost 8 bases, with 14 bases between them. The CDR3 extends over 14 amino acids. Germline V CDR1 and CDR2: LNHDA, SQIVND (reference sequence).